This entry concerns a single T cell receptor beta chain. The target antigen is unknown. This entry belongs to a study of identical twins. General observations from the study: With abundant cord blood beta clonotypes, insertions were fewer; memory repertoires showed no such pattern. Weaker excess sharing between twins was seen in beta out-of-frame sequences.

The CDR3 has 19 amino acids. V was clipped by 0 bases and J by 4 bases; unmatched bases: 8. The authors used template switching to add a universal primer site and gave cDNA unique molecular identifiers. TCRdb recomputed calls from the 5' RACE reads with MiXCR, one row per CDR3 protein. The sample lists about 530,000 distinct CDR3 sequences, roughly 15% occurring once. The sample also formed part of further work on yellow fever vaccine responses in identical twins. This second study notes: The T cell response to vaccination in identical twins was reportedly partly convergent and partly personalized.

The source of this sequence is a woman between 18 and 29 years old in good health. This chain links TRBV12-3 or TRBV12-4 with TRBJ2-3; 15 positions agree with TRBD2. Source material: CD4+ T cells sorted from blood. The CDR3 sequence: CASSLAAGLAGGPSDTQYF. As DNA, the CDR3 is TGTGCCAGCAGTTTAGCGGCTGGACTAGCGGGAGGGCCCTCAGATACGCAGTATTTT.